This TCR beta chain was recovered during a study of blood T cell repertoires in COVID-19. Study background: Material from acute and convalescent COVID-19 was sourced from the United States, Italy and Spain.

In terms of age and location, participants ranged from roughly 18 to 100 years and lived in about 25 US areas. Participants classified as exposed had met a COVID-19 case within 2 weeks before study entry. J gave up 7 bases and V 4 bases, and 9 bases lay outside the gene matches. Germline-derived CDR1 and CDR2 are SGHTA and FQGNSA. The CDR3 loop spans 15 amino acids. Original handling: Scientists estimated how many nucleated cells there were by amplifying reference gene primers. Produced via immunoSEQ multiplex PCR; TCRdb's table is partial and in-frame only. The DNA was the basis for D and trimming; V, J and clone size are from that table. The top ten hold 1.5% to 2% of the sample, which has about 320,000 clones, 85% seen once.

The V gene is TRBV7-2, the J gene TRBJ2-5; 10 bases match TRBD1. Sample: PBMCs or T cells enriched from blood (not recorded which). The TCR sequence derives from a woman in her 30s who had been exposed to COVID-19. CDR3 sequence: CASSSRQGAGVTQYF. The CDR3 nucleotides are TGTGCCAGCAGCTCCAGACAGGGGGCAGGGGTGACCCAGTACTTC.